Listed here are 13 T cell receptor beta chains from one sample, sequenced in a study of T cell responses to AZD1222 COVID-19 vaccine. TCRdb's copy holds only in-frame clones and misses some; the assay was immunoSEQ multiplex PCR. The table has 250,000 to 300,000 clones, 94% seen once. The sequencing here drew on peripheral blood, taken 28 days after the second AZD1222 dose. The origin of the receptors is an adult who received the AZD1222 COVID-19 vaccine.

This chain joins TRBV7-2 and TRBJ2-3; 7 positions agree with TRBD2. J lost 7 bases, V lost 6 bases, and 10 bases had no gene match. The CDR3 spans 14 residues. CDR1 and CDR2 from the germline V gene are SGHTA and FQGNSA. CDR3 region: CASRPSGLGNTQYF. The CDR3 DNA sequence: TGTGCCAGCAGACCTAGCGGTCTAGGGAATACGCAGTATTTT. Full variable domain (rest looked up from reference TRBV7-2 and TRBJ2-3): GAGVSQSPSNKVTEKGKDVELRCDPISGHTALYWYRQSLGQGLEFLIYFQGNSAPDKSGLPSDRFSAERTGGSVSTLTIQRTQQEDSAVYLCASRPSGLGNTQYFGPGTRLTVL.

For the CDR3, the DNA is TGTGCCAGTAGCCGCTGGGCCGGGGACACTGAAGCTTTCTTT. It translates to CASSRWAGDTEAFF. The gene calls are TRBV19 and TRBJ1-1; D is unclear. Trimming shortened V by 6 bases and J by 3 bases, and 14 bases separated the two germline ends. In germline, CDR1 is LNHDA, CDR2 SQIVND (reference sequence). There are 14 residues in the CDR3.

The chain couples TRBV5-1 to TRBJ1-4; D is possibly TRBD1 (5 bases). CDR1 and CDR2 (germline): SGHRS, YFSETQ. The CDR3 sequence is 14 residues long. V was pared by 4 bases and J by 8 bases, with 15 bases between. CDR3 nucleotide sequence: TGCGCCAGCAGCGCTACTCCAGGGAACGAAAAACTGTTTTTT. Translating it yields CASSATPGNEKLFF.

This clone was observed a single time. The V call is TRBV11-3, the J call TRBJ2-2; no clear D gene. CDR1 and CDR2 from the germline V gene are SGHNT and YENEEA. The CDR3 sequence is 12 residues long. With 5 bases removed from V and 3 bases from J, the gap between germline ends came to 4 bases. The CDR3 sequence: CASSTHTGELFF. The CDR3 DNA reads TGTGCCAGCAGCACCCACACCGGGGAGCTGTTTTTT.

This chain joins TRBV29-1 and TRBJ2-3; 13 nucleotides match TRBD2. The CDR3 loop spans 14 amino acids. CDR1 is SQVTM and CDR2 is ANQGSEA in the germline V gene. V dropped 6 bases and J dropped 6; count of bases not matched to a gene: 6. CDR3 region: CSVGTSGTGDTQYF. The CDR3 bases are TGCAGCGTGGGGACTAGCGGGACAGGGGATACGCAGTATTTT.

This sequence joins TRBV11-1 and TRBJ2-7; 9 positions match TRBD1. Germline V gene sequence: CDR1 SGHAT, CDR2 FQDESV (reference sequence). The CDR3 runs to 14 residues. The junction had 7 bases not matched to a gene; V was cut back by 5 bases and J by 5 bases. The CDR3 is CASSHQQGANEQYF. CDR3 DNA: TGTGCCAGCAGCCATCAACAGGGGGCCAACGAGCAGTACTTC.

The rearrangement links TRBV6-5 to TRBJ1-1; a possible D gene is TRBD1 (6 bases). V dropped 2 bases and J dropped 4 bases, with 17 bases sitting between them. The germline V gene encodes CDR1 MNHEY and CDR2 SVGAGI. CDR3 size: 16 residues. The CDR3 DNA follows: TGTGCCAGCAGTTACGTCGGGGGCCTTTCAGGCACTGAAGCTTTCTTT. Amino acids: CASSYVGGLSGTEAFF.

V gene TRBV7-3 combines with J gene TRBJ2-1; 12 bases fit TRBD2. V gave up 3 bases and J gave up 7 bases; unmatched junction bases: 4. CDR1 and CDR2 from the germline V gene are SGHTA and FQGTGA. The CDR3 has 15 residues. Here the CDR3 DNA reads TGTGCCAGCAGCTTTCGACTAGCGGGGGATAATGAGCAGTTCTTC. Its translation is CASSFRLAGDNEQFF. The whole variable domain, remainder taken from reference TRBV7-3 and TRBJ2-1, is GAGVSQTPSNKVTEKGKYVELRCDPISGHTALYWYRQSLGQGPEFLIYFQGTGAADDSGLPNDRFFAVRPEGSVSTLKIQRTERGDSAVYLCASSFRLAGDNEQFFGPGTRLTVL.

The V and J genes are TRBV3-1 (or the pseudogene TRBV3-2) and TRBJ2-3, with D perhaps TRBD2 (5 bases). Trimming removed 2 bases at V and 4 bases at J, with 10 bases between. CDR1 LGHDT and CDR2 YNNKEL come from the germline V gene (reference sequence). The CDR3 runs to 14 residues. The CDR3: CASSQKTNSDTQYF. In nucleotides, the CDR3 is TGTGCCAGCAGCCAAAAGACTAACTCAGATACGCAGTATTTT.

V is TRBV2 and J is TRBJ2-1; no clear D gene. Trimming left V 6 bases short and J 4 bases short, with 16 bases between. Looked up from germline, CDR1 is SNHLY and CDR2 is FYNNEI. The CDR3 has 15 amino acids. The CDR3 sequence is CASRADGPRYNEQFF. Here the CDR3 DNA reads TGTGCCAGCAGGGCGGACGGACCTCGTTACAATGAGCAGTTCTTC.

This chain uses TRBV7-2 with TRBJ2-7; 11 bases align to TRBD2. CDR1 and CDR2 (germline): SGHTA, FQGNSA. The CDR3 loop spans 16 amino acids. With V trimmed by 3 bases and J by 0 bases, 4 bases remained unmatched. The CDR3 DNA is TGTGCCAGCAGCTTCGGGACTAGCGGTCCCTCCTACGAGCAGTACTTC. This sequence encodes CASSFGTSGPSYEQYF.

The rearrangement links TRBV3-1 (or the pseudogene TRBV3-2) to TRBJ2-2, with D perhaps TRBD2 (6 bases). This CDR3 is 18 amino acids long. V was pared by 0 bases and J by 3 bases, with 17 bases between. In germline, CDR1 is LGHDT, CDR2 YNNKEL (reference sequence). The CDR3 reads CASSQDAVSGPYTGELFF. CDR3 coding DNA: TGTGCCAGCAGCCAAGATGCCGTTAGCGGCCCTTACACCGGGGAGCTGTTTTTT.

In nucleotides, the CDR3 is TGTGCCAGTAGTCTAGCGGGGGTCCCGGGGACCCAGTACTTC. Translation gives CASSLAGVPGTQYF. V gene TRBV19 combines with J gene TRBJ2-5; the match to TRBD2 covers 10 bases. Losses at the gene ends were 5 bases for V and 7 bases for J; bases not matched to a gene: 7. The germline V gene encodes CDR1 LNHDA and CDR2 SQIVND (reference sequence). This CDR3 spans 14 amino acids.